This T cell receptor (beta chain) was obtained from a study of T-cell memory formation after mild COVID-19. Via MiXCR, TCRdb re-called the 5' RACE reads, giving one row per CDR3 protein. Found here are about 470,000 distinct CDR3 sequences, 18% of them singletons; the top ten hold around an eighth. CDR3 length: 16 residues. The germline V gene encodes CDR1 SGHRS and CDR2 YFSETQ. Trimming stripped 3 bases from V and 0 bases from J, with 15 bases between. Sequencing used PBMCs or a T cell subset sorted from them (not recorded which). The chain links TRBV5-1 to TRBJ1-1, with D maybe TRBD1 (5 bases). The origin of this receptor is an adult woman who had mild COVID-19 (a few samples of this study predate the infection). Cell type and time point are not known. CDR3 nucleotides: TGCGCCAGCAGCTCTGACGACGGGGGGATGAACACTGAAGCTTTCTTT. This translates into CASSSDDGGMNTEAFF.